Here is one T cell receptor beta chain with its context. Its target is not known. These data come from a study of response to subunit inactivated influenza vaccine. TCRdb reprocessed the RT-PCR reads via MiXCR and lists one record per CDR3 protein. The repertoire has almost 250,000 distinct CDR3 sequences, 10% to 15% of them found once; the top ten carry approximately 7.8%. This CDR3 region has 13 residues. The germline gives CDR1 SGHDT, CDR2 YYEEEE. J was trimmed by 6 bases and V by 3 bases; bases with no gene match: 2. The study, taken as a whole, reports: It was suggested by the authors that few new T cells are recruited by each seasonal influenza vaccination.

The chain combines TRBV5-6 with TRBJ2-7, with 11 nucleotides matching TRBD1. The clonotype was recovered from a middle-aged man who received an inactivated influenza vaccine. Source: non-naive T cells sorted from PBMCs, taken about 14 days before vaccination. The CDR3 loop is CASSSGTGGEQYF. The CDR3 coding sequence is TGTGCCAGCAGCTCCGGGACAGGGGGCGAGCAGTACTTC.